Sequencing of this TCR beta chain was carried out in a study of neurological immune-mediated disorders. Germline assignment: CDR1 SGHTA and CDR2 FQGNSA. The CDR3 is 14 residues long. With 1 base removed from V and 1 base from J, the gap between germline ends came to 7 bases. The cDNA came from 5'RACE with 10-nucleotide random UMIs. MiXCR, applied by TCRdb to the 5' RACE reads, yields one record per CDR3 protein. This repertoire shows more than 30,000 distinct CDR3 sequences, about 12% found once; its top ten account for around 2.5%. As for time point: longitudinal time-point 2. Healthy control samples came from blood bank volunteers in Maryland, USA. This clonotype occurred many times.

The rearrangement links TRBV7-2 to TRBJ1-1; D is uncertain. Sequences were obtained from PBMCs. The TCR sequence derives from a woman between 35 and 50 years old in good health. The CDR3 DNA follows: TGTGCCAGCAGCTTAGGGGCAGGGAACACTGAAGCTTTCTTT. It specifies CASSLGAGNTEAFF.